The rows below give T cell receptor beta chains drawn from one sample of a study of blood T cell repertoires in COVID-19. Libraries were prepared by immunoSEQ multiplex PCR; TCRdb keeps only in-frame clonotypes and omits some of them. Altogether about 170,000 clones are present, 70% to 90% being singletons, with the ten largest covering roughly 7%. Sample: peripheral blood. These receptors originate from a woman over 75 in a cohort sampled during active or convalescent COVID-19. The CDR3 runs from the conserved cysteine through the conserved F or W. Each record gives: J gene, V gene, D gene, clone size, CDR3 protein, CDR3 DNA. The D gene is left open where the match is weak. Size is omitted from some rows. Given values are once, few, many or a class for expanded clones.

j_call: TRBJ2-1
v_call: TRBV5-1
d_call: TRBD1
clone_size: NA
cdr3_aa: CASSWDRLYNEQFF
cdr3_nt: TGCGCCAGCAGCTGGGACAGACTATACAATGAGCAGTTCTTC

j_call: TRBJ2-7
v_call: TRBV11-3
d_call: TRBD1
clone_size: NA
cdr3_aa: CASSLAGTGGAEQYF
cdr3_nt: TGTGCCAGCAGCTTAGCCGGGACAGGGGGAGCCGAGCAGTACTTC

j_call: TRBJ2-1
v_call: TRBV6-4
d_call: TRBD2
clone_size: once
cdr3_aa: CASSDQREGYKHEQFF
cdr3_nt: TGTGCCAGCAGTGACCAGCGGGAGGGATACAAGCATGAGCAGTTCTTC

j_call: TRBJ2-1
v_call: TRBV27
d_call: TRBD1
clone_size: few
cdr3_aa: CASNQRQGRNEQFF
cdr3_nt: TGTGCCAGCAACCAGAGACAGGGCAGGAATGAGCAGTTCTTC

j_call: TRBJ2-2
v_call: TRBV3-1/TRBV3-2
d_call: NA
clone_size: NA
cdr3_aa: CASSQGIVSNGELFF
cdr3_nt: TGTGCCAGCAGCCAAGGCATAGTTAGTAACGGGGAGCTGTTTTTT

j_call: TRBJ1-4
v_call: TRBV5-1
d_call: TRBD1
clone_size: NA
cdr3_aa: CASGPGTANEKLFF
cdr3_nt: TGCGCCAGCGGGCCGGGGACAGCGAATGAAAAACTGTTTTTT

j_call: TRBJ2-7
v_call: TRBV27
d_call: TRBD1
clone_size: NA
cdr3_aa: CASSGFSGTGSYEQYF
cdr3_nt: TGTGCCAGCAGTGGATTCTCCGGGACAGGGTCCTACGAGCAGTACTTC

j_call: TRBJ1-5
v_call: TRBV12-5
d_call: NA
clone_size: NA
cdr3_aa: CASGLSRGQLSNQPQHF
cdr3_nt: TGTGCTAGTGGTTTGTCTAGAGGACAGCTTAGCAATCAGCCCCAGCATTTT

j_call: TRBJ1-1
v_call: TRBV5-1
d_call: TRBD1
clone_size: NA
cdr3_aa: CASSPRTGPMNTEAFF
cdr3_nt: TGCGCCAGCAGCCCCAGGACAGGCCCGATGAACACTGAAGCTTTCTTT

j_call: TRBJ2-1
v_call: TRBV6-5
d_call: TRBD1
clone_size: NA
cdr3_aa: CASSYDQGARNEQFF
cdr3_nt: TGTGCCAGCAGTTATGATCAGGGGGCGCGTAATGAGCAGTTCTTC

j_call: TRBJ1-1
v_call: TRBV28
d_call: NA
clone_size: NA
cdr3_aa: CASRALNTEAFF
cdr3_nt: TGTGCCAGCAGGGCCTTGAACACTGAAGCTTTCTTT

j_call: TRBJ1-1
v_call: TRBV19
d_call: TRBD1
clone_size: NA
cdr3_aa: CASSIVTTGVLEAFF
cdr3_nt: TGTGCCAGTAGTATTGTAACGACAGGGGTCCTAGAAGCTTTCTTT

j_call: TRBJ2-7
v_call: TRBV10-2
d_call: NA
clone_size: NA
cdr3_aa: CASMTGGLSYEQYF
cdr3_nt: TGCGCCAGTATGACAGGCGGATTATCCTACGAGCAGTACTTC

j_call: TRBJ2-3
v_call: TRBV7-2
d_call: TRBD1
clone_size: NA
cdr3_aa: CASRSGQGNAYTDTQYF
cdr3_nt: TGTGCCAGCAGGTCGGGACAGGGGAACGCGTACACAGATACGCAGTATTTT

j_call: TRBJ1-1
v_call: TRBV25-1
d_call: NA
clone_size: NA
cdr3_aa: CASSPGNTEAFF
cdr3_nt: TGTGCCAGCAGTCCCGGGAACACTGAAGCTTTCTTT

j_call: TRBJ2-5
v_call: TRBV7-2
d_call: NA
clone_size: NA
cdr3_aa: CASSTYRGETQYF
cdr3_nt: TGTGCCAGCAGCACGTATCGCGGGGAGACCCAGTACTTC